One and the same sample provided the 5 T cell receptor beta chains below, sequenced in a study of tumour-infiltrating T cells in Burkitt lymphoma. Here immunoSEQ multiplex PCR was the method, and the copy in TCRdb shows in-frame clones only, minus some. The sample has about 1,600 clones; 17% are singletons. The sequenced material came from tumor tissue. Every receptor here comes from a human donor with diffuse large B-cell lymphoma.

The rearrangement links TRBV7-8 to TRBJ1-6; D remains ambiguous. This CDR3 spans 15 amino acids. The germline V gene has CDR1 SGHVS and CDR2 FQNEAQ. V gave up 3 bases and J gave up 10 bases, with 16 bases separating them. The CDR3 here is CASSFRSVGNSPLHF. The DNA of the CDR3 is TGTGCCAGCAGCTTCCGTTCAGTGGGTAACTCACCCCTCCACTTT.

About this clone: An end of the junction differs from the germline gene, which may be a read error. The chain uses TRBV2 and TRBJ1-2; a possible D gene is TRBD1 (5 bases). The CDR3 runs 14 residues. Per the germline V gene, CDR1 is SNHLY and CDR2 is FYNNEI. The CDR3 loop is CAGSYDSLNYGYTF. CDR3 bases: TGTGCCGGCAGTTATGACAGCTTGAACTATGGCTACACCTTC.

The chain uses TRBV15 and TRBJ1-5, with D maybe TRBD1 (5 bases). Germline V gene data show CDR1 as LNHNV and CDR2 as YYDKDF (reference sequence). The CDR3 is made up of 14 amino acids. V gave up 5 bases and J gave up 0 bases, with 8 bases separating them. The CDR3 DNA follows: TGTGCCACCAGCTATGACAGTAGCAATCAGCCCCAGCATTTT. Translation: CATSYDSSNQPQHF.

Of note for this clone: The junction departs from germline at one end; a sequencing error may be responsible. The gene calls are TRBV4-3 and TRBJ1-6, with no clear D. The germline V gene encodes CDR1 LGHNA and CDR2 YSLEER. The CDR3 is 16 residues long. DNA of the CDR3: TGCGCCAGCAGATTGACTGTGAGCTCCTATAATTCACCCCTCTACTTT. This sequence encodes CASRLTVSSYNSPLYF.

The chain has TRBV27 and TRBJ1-1, with D unresolved. The V end lost 11 bases, the J end lost 5 bases, and 15 bases lay between the germline ends. The CDR3 consists of 12 residues. CDR1 and CDR2 from the germline V gene are MNHEY and SMNVEV (reference sequence). The CDR3 coding sequence is TGTGCCGTCGGGTCTAGAGGGACTGAAGCTTTCTTT. Protein: CAVGSRGTEAFF.